The entry that follows covers one T cell receptor (beta chain) sequence. These data are taken from a study of PD-L1 blockade in urothelial cancer. Study at large: Investigators checked blood 3 weeks (second dose) and 6 weeks after treatment start.

The protocol was immunoSEQ multiplex PCR, while the TCRdb copy is restricted to in-frame clones and leaves out a portion. The top ten clones hold about 16% of a sample with about 43,000 clones, about 83% of them seen once. In germline, CDR1 is MDHEN, CDR2 SYDVKM. The CDR3 is made up of 14 amino acids. Trimming at V came to 8 bases and at J to 0 bases, leaving 5 bases not matched to a gene. Noted time point: peripheral blood 6 weeks after treatment start. Anywhere from 1 to 8 samples came from each patient, spanning pretreatment and on-treatment. V and J are TRBV28 and TRBJ2-3; TRBD1 aligns across 7 bases. The source is a man aged 55 to 70 with urothelial cancer. The specimen was PBMCs, collected around atezolizumab (anti-PD-L1) treatment. The CDR3 region has the DNA TGTGCCAGCTATGGACAGGCTAGCACAGATACGCAGTATTTT. Translating gives CASYGQASTDTQYF.